The subject of this entry is one TCR beta chain. Germline values: CDR1 SGHTA, CDR2 FQGNSA. The CDR3 runs to 14 residues. V was pared by 5 bases and J by 4 bases, with 15 bases between. Profiling relied on immunoSEQ multiplex PCR, and the TCRdb table lists in-frame clones only, not all of them. The repertoire holds about 130,000 clones, with over 60% as singletons. The record originates from a study of blood T cell repertoires in COVID-19. The TCR sequence derives from a woman between 65 and 79 years old with acute or convalescent COVID-19. The chain has TRBV7-2 and TRBJ2-7; maybe TRBD1 (6 bases). Sequenced input: peripheral blood. The CDR3 region is CASSSNRASYEQYF. For the CDR3, the DNA is TGTGCCAGCAGCAGCAACAGGGCCTCGTACGAGCAGTACTTC.